This TCR beta chain was documented in a study of blood T cell repertoires in COVID-19. Study summary: Specimens from acute and convalescent COVID-19 originated in the United States, Italy and Spain. The analysed material was cDNA or gDNA that came from T cells, B-cell-depleted T cells, or PBMCs.

Trimming removed 6 bases from V and 7 bases from J, with 13 bases in between. This CDR3 region has 13 residues. The germline V gene encodes CDR1 MNHNS and CDR2 SASEGT. Authors' data handling: Estimation of nucleated cell counts relied on the amplification of reference gene primers. Here immunoSEQ multiplex PCR was the method, and the copy in TCRdb shows in-frame clones only, minus some. The V and J calls and the clone size are those of that table, but D and trimming were determined from the DNA. The sample contains 270,000 or so clones, roughly 85% of which appear only once. This rearrangement joins TRBV6-1 to TRBJ1-5; no firm D call. The sequence derives from a woman between 45 and 65 years old who had recovered from COVID-19. Sequencing was carried out using peripheral blood. The CDR3 nucleotides read TGTGCCAGCAGCTCTTTCCCCTTACAGCCCCAGCATTTT. Translated: CASSSFPLQPQHF.